This T cell receptor (beta chain) was sequenced for a study of blood T cell repertoires in COVID-19. The method was immunoSEQ multiplex PCR; TCRdb's version includes in-frame clones alone and lacks a portion of them. The table lists around 140,000 clones, less than 90% of them singletons. This clone was seen a single time. Trimming took 4 bases from V and 2 from J; bases not matched to a gene: 10. Germline assignment: CDR1 SGHNT and CDR2 YYREEE (reference sequence). CDR3 length: 18 amino acids. What was sequenced was peripheral blood. The origin of this receptor is a man aged 25-45 years with COVID-19, enrolled during active disease. The V and J genes are TRBV5-4 and TRBJ2-2, with 11 bases fitting TRBD2. The CDR3 loop reads CASSLPRLAGINTGELFF. The CDR3 DNA is TGTGCCAGCAGCCTCCCTAGACTAGCGGGGATAAACACCGGGGAGCTGTTTTTT.